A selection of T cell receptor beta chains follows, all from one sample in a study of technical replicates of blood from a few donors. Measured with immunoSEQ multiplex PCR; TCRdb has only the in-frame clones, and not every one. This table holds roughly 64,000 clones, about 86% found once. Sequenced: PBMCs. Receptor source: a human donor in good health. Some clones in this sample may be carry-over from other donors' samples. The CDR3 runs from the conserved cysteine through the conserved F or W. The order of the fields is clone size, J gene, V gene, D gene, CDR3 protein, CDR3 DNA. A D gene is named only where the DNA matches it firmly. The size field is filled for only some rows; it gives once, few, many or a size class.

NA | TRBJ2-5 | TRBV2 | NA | CATSMEYQETQYF | TGTGCCACCTCGATGGAGTACCAAGAGACCCAGTACTTC
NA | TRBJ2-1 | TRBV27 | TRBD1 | CASSSRTGVGYNEQFF | TGTGCCAGCAGTAGTAGAACAGGGGTTGGGTACAATGAGCAGTTCTTC
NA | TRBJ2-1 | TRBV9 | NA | CASSKDAGSYNEQFF | TGTGCCAGCAGCAAGGACGCGGGCTCCTACAATGAGCAGTTCTTC
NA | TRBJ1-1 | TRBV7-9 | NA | CASGTGLMNTEAFF | TGTGCCAGCGGAACAGGGCTCATGAACACTGAAGCTTTCTTT
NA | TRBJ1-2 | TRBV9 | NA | CASSVGGGQYGYTF | TGTGCCAGCAGCGTAGGGGGAGGACAATATGGCTACACCTTC
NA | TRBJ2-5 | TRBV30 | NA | CAWSGSDRVETQYF | TGTGCCTGGAGTGGGAGCGACAGAGTAGAGACCCAGTACTTC
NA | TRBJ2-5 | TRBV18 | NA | CASSLGTQETQYF | TGTGCCAGCTCTCTCGGGACACAAGAGACCCAGTACTTC
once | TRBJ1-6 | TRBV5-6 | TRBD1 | CASSPTGQLNSPLHF | TGTGCCAGCAGCCCCACGGGACAGCTTAATTCACCCCTCCACTTT
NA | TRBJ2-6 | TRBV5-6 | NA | CASSKRQAGANVLTF | TGTGCCAGCAGCAAAAGACAGGCTGGGGCCAACGTCCTGACTTTC
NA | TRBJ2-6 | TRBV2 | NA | CASSPSVGANVLTF | TGTGCCAGCAGCCCCAGCGTCGGGGCCAACGTCCTGACTTTC
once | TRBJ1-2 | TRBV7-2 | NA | CASSPMIWYGYTF | TGTGCCAGCAGCCCTATGATTTGGTATGGCTACACCTTC
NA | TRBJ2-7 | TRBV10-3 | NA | CAISDQGREQYF | TGTGCCATCAGTGATCAGGGGCGCGAGCAGTACTTC
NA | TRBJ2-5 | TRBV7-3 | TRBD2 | CASSYSGGRETQYF | TGTGCCAGCAGCTATAGCGGGGGGAGGGAGACCCAGTACTTC
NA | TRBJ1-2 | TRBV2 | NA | CASSEEHRYGYTF | TGTGCCAGCAGTGAAGAACACCGCTATGGCTACACCTTC
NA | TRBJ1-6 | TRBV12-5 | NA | CASGLSEDSPLHF | TGTGCTAGTGGTTTGTCAGAGGATTCACCCCTCCACTTT
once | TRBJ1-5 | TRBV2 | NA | CASSDKTVGQPQHF | TGTGCCAGCAGTGATAAGACAGTTGGTCAGCCCCAGCATTTT